A selection of T cell receptor beta chains follows, all from one sample in a study of blood T cell repertoires in COVID-19. The method was immunoSEQ multiplex PCR; TCRdb's version includes in-frame clones alone and lacks a portion of them. Found here are about 150,000 clones, more than 80% of them singletons; the top ten hold around an eighth. The sequenced sample consisted of peripheral blood. The receptors come from a man in his late teens or twenties with COVID-19, enrolled during active disease. The CDR3 runs from the conserved cysteine through the conserved F or W. The D gene is left open where the match is weak. Not all rows give a size; the values are once, few, many and, for expanded clones, a class.

TRBV4-1	.	TRBJ2-5	.	CASSQDTVTTGGETQYF	TGCGCCAGCAGCCAAGATACGGTGACGACAGGAGGAGAGACCCAGTACTTC
TRBV15	.	TRBJ1-2	.	CATSREGRYTF	TGTGCCACCAGCAGAGAGGGGAGGTACACCTTC
TRBV10-2	.	TRBJ2-7	TRBD2	CASSGGRSYEQYF	TGCGCCAGCAGTGGCGGGAGGAGCTACGAGCAGTACTTC
TRBV15	.	TRBJ1-5	.	CATSLSRQGLQPQHF	TGTGCCACCAGCCTGTCCCGACAAGGTCTTCAGCCCCAGCATTTT
TRBV18	.	TRBJ2-3	.	CASSGGGTDTQYF	TGTGCCAGCTCCGGAGGAGGAACAGATACGCAGTATTTT
TRBV28	once	TRBJ2-3	.	CASSLFGQGFDTQYF	TGTGCCAGCAGTTTATTCGGTCAGGGCTTCGACACGCAGTATTTT
TRBV2	.	TRBJ2-7	.	CASSEGREGGEQYF	TGTGCCAGCAGTGAAGGCAGGGAAGGGGGCGAGCAGTACTTC
TRBV7-8	.	TRBJ1-2	.	CASSFLTGVNYGYTF	TGTGCCAGCAGCTTTTTGACAGGAGTTAACTATGGCTACACCTTC
TRBV11-2	.	TRBJ2-3	.	CASSAGADTQYF	TGTGCCAGCAGTGCGGGCGCAGATACGCAGTATTTT
TRBV6-5	.	TRBJ1-2	TRBD1	CASSRTGGSGYTF	TGTGCCAGCAGTCGGACAGGGGGCAGTGGCTACACCTTC
TRBV6-1	.	TRBJ2-5	.	CASSEGGLAWETQYF	TGTGCCAGCAGTGAAGGAGGGCTAGCATGGGAGACCCAGTACTTC
TRBV5-1	.	TRBJ2-5	TRBD1	CASSEGAAQYF	TGCGCCAGCAGCGAGGGGGCGGCCCAGTACTTC
TRBV15	.	TRBJ1-4	.	CATKQTGATNEKLLF	TGTGCCACTAAGCAGACCGGCGCAACTAATGAAAAACTGCTTTTT
TRBV5-6	few	TRBJ1-2	TRBD1	CASSFGQGAVGYTF	TGTGCCAGCAGCTTCGGACAGGGGGCTGTAGGCTACACCTTC
TRBV2	.	TRBJ2-1	TRBD1	CASSPGQGYNEQFF	TGTGCCAGCAGCCCGGGACAGGGCTACAATGAGCAGTTCTTC
TRBV10-2	.	TRBJ2-1	TRBD1	CASRPGQDYNEQFF	TGCGCCAGCAGACCGGGACAGGATTACAATGAGCAGTTCTTC
TRBV5-4	.	TRBJ2-7	TRBD1	CASSLVGDRPYEQYF	TGTGCCAGCAGCTTGGTGGGGGACAGACCCTACGAGCAGTACTTC
TRBV5-1	.	TRBJ1-1	TRBD1	CASSLEGDRGWGTEAFF	TGCGCCAGCAGCTTGGAGGGAGACAGGGGCTGGGGAACTGAAGCTTTCTTT
TRBV13	once	TRBJ2-1	TRBD2	CASTYSGSLRDEQFF	TGTGCCAGCACCTACAGCGGGAGCCTTAGGGATGAGCAGTTCTTC
TRBV27	.	TRBJ2-4	TRBD2	CASSLSSGGGENIQYF	TGTGCCAGCAGTTTATCTTCGGGGGGAGGGGAAAACATTCAGTACTTC
TRBV7-9	.	TRBJ1-1	.	CASSLGATRGTFF	TGTGCCAGCAGCTTAGGGGCCACCAGGGGTACGTTTTTT
TRBV10-3	.	TRBJ1-2	TRBD1	CAISEDRGQVYGYTF	TGTGCCATCAGTGAAGACAGGGGGCAGGTCTATGGCTACACCTTC
TRBV4-3	.	TRBJ2-5	TRBD2	CASSQDFGTSGIQETQYF	TGCGCCAGCAGCCAAGATTTCGGGACTAGCGGTATCCAAGAGACCCAGTACTTC
TRBV4-3	.	TRBJ2-3	.	CASSPGLTDTQYF	TGCGCCAGCAGCCCGGGTCTTACAGATACGCAGTATTTT
TRBV28	.	TRBJ1-5	TRBD1	CASSLSPGQVGYNQPQHF	TGTGCCAGCAGTTTATCCCCGGGACAGGTGGGATACAATCAGCCCCAGCATTTT
TRBV19	.	TRBJ2-4	TRBD1	CASSVTGGKNIQYF	TGTGCCAGTAGTGTAACAGGGGGCAAAAACATTCAGTACTTC
TRBV10-3	.	TRBJ2-7	TRBD2	CATLASGSYEQYF	TGTGCCACCCTCGCTAGCGGGTCCTACGAGCAGTACTTC
TRBV9	.	TRBJ2-3	TRBD2	CASSGHQTSGYSDTQYF	TGTGCCAGCAGCGGCCACCAGACTAGCGGGTACTCGGATACGCAGTATTTT
TRBV10-3	.	TRBJ2-7	TRBD1	CAIRFQDRGEQYF	TGTGCCATCCGTTTCCAGGACAGGGGCGAGCAGTACTTC
TRBV2	.	TRBJ1-2	.	CASSDTGSRGYTF	TGTGCCAGCAGTGATACAGGGTCTCGAGGCTACACCTTC
TRBV5-6	.	TRBJ2-3	.	CASSYPTGTDTQYF	TGTGCCAGCAGTTACCCCACTGGCACAGATACGCAGTATTTT
TRBV29-1	.	TRBJ2-1	.	CSVNLGEGVNEQFF	TGCAGCGTAAACTTGGGGGAGGGGGTAAATGAGCAGTTCTTC
TRBV7-2	.	TRBJ1-1	.	CASSLTVEAFF	TGTGCCAGCAGCTTGACAGTTGAAGCTTTCTTT
TRBV6-5	once	TRBJ2-7	.	CASSYSKSREQYF	TGTGCCAGCAGTTACTCGAAGAGTCGCGAGCAGTACTTC
TRBV28	.	TRBJ2-2	TRBD1	CASTPRGSFRTGELFF	TGTGCCTCCACACCCAGGGGGAGTTTCAGGACCGGGGAGCTGTTTTTT
TRBV2	.	TRBJ1-5	.	CASSTSGIHQPQHF	TGTGCCAGCAGTACGTCAGGGATTCATCAGCCCCAGCATTTT
TRBV19	.	TRBJ1-1	.	CASSKAGNRAEAFF	TGTGCCAGTAGTAAAGCAGGGAACAGGGCTGAAGCTTTCTTT
TRBV10-3	.	TRBJ1-6	TRBD1	CAISDGDRGYNSPLHF	TGTGCCATCAGTGACGGGGACAGGGGCTATAATTCACCCCTCCACTTT
TRBV21-1	.	TRBJ2-1	.	CASSRQGPSLAGCYSYNEQFF	TGTGCCAGCAGCCGACAGGGCCCTTCTCTAGCGGGATGCTACTCCTACAATGAGCAGTTCTTC
TRBV15	.	TRBJ2-7	.	CATRPTRIGEQYF	TGTGCCACCAGACCTACTAGGATTGGGGAGCAGTACTTC
TRBV5-1	few	TRBJ2-3	.	CASSLVATSTDTQYF	TGCGCCAGCAGCTTGGTAGCGACTAGCACAGATACGCAGTATTTT
TRBV5-6	.	TRBJ2-7	.	CASSSIASHEQYF	TGTGCCAGCAGCTCAATAGCCTCGCACGAGCAGTACTTC
TRBV28	.	TRBJ2-1	.	CASSSIYSSMEQFF	TGTGCCAGCAGTTCGATCTACAGTTCTATGGAGCAGTTCTTC
TRBV15	.	TRBJ1-1	TRBD1	CATSRDQGVGTEAFF	TGTGCCACCAGCAGAGATCAGGGGGTAGGGACTGAAGCTTTCTTT
TRBV27	.	TRBJ1-4	.	CASSSPLGQGSRKLFF	TGTGCCAGCAGCAGTCCCTTGGGGCAGGGAAGCAGAAAACTGTTTTTT
TRBV9	.	TRBJ2-5	TRBD1	CASSGQGRKTQYF	TGTGCCAGCAGCGGACAGGGGAGAAAGACCCAGTACTTC
TRBV28	.	TRBJ2-1	TRBD2	CASSLGLAGGPKMVDEQFF	TGTGCCAGCAGTTTAGGACTAGCGGGAGGGCCTAAGATGGTCGATGAGCAGTTCTTC
TRBV27	.	TRBJ2-7	TRBD2	CASSFRGGLARSSYEQYF	TGTGCCAGCAGTTTCAGGGGGGGACTAGCGAGGAGCTCCTACGAGCAGTACTTC
TRBV30	.	TRBJ1-6	TRBD1	CAWRGQVLRDNSPLHF	TGTGCCTGGAGGGGACAGGTTCTTCGGGATAATTCACCCCTCCACTTT
TRBV6-2/TRBV6-3	.	TRBJ2-1	TRBD2	CASSYGRGSYNEQFF	TGTGCCAGCAGTTACGGACGCGGGAGCTACAATGAGCAGTTCTTC
TRBV18	.	TRBJ1-5	.	CASSPERWQPQHF	TGTGCCAGCTCACCAGAGAGGTGGCAGCCCCAGCATTTT
TRBV27	.	TRBJ1-2	.	CASSSAGTDYGYTF	TGTGCCAGCAGTTCAGCGGGTACAGATTATGGCTACACCTTC
TRBV6-5	.	TRBJ2-7	TRBD1	CASSWDSSSYEQYF	TGTGCCAGCAGTTGGGACAGCTCCTCCTACGAGCAGTACTTC
TRBV29-1	.	TRBJ2-7	.	CSVALDTESQYF	TGCAGCGTTGCATTGGACACAGAATCCCAGTACTTC
TRBV6-1	.	TRBJ2-7	.	CASSEAFITYEQYF	TGTGCCAGCAGTGAAGCGTTTATTACCTACGAGCAGTACTTC
TRBV25-1	.	TRBJ2-1	TRBD2	CASSELETSGYNEQFF	TGTGCCAGCAGTGAATTGGAGACTAGCGGCTACAATGAGCAGTTCTTC
TRBV3-1/TRBV3-2	.	TRBJ2-7	TRBD1	CASSQLRQGAIYEQYF	TGTGCCAGCAGCCAACTCAGGCAGGGGGCTATCTACGAGCAGTACTTC
TRBV5-6	.	TRBJ2-7	.	CASSPGRGHEQYF	TGTGCCAGCAGCCCAGGCAGGGGCCACGAGCAGTACTTC
TRBV7-9	.	TRBJ2-7	TRBD1	CASSFQTGLHEQYF	TGTGCCAGCAGCTTCCAGACAGGGCTTCACGAGCAGTACTTC